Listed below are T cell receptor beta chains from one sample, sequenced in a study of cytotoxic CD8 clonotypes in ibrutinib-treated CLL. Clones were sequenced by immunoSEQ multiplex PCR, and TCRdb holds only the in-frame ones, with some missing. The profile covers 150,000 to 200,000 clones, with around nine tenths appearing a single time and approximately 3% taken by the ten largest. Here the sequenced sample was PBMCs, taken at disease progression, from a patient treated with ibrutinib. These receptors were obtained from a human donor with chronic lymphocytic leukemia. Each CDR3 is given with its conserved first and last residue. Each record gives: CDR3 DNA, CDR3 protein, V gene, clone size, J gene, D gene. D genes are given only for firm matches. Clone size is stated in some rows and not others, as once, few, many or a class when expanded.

cdr3_nt: TGTGCCAGCAGCGTAGGGGAGGGAGGGCCCGCAGATACGCAGTATTTT
cdr3_aa: CASSVGEGGPADTQYF
v_call: TRBV9
clone_size: .
j_call: TRBJ2-3
d_call: TRBD2

cdr3_nt: TGTGCCAGCTCACCACGCAGCGGGGCTAACACCGGGGAGCTGTTTTTT
cdr3_aa: CASSPRSGANTGELFF
v_call: TRBV18
clone_size: .
j_call: TRBJ2-2
d_call: TRBD2

cdr3_nt: TGTGCCAGCAGCCAGATCCGCGGGGAGAGAGGGACCCAGTACTTC
cdr3_aa: CASSQIRGERGTQYF
v_call: TRBV14
clone_size: .
j_call: TRBJ2-5
d_call: .

cdr3_nt: TGTGCCAGCAGCCAAGCCCACGGGGCCCTTACTCACGAGCAGTACTTC
cdr3_aa: CASSQAHGALTHEQYF
v_call: TRBV4-2
clone_size: .
j_call: TRBJ2-7
d_call: .

cdr3_nt: TGTGCCAGCAGTGACTCTGAGGGCGGGGTAGTTCAGCCCCAGCATTTT
cdr3_aa: CASSDSEGGVVQPQHF
v_call: TRBV6-4
clone_size: once
j_call: TRBJ1-5
d_call: .

cdr3_nt: TGTGCCAGCTCACCCCAGACAACAAGGATTAGCACAGATACGCAGTATTTT
cdr3_aa: CASSPQTTRISTDTQYF
v_call: TRBV18
clone_size: .
j_call: TRBJ2-3
d_call: .

cdr3_nt: TGTGCCAGCAGCGCGGGACAGGGCCCCTACAATGAGCAGTTCTTC
cdr3_aa: CASSAGQGPYNEQFF
v_call: TRBV7-6
clone_size: .
j_call: TRBJ2-1
d_call: TRBD1

cdr3_nt: TGTGCCAGCAGACGATCGAGGACAGAAAACATTCAGTACTTC
cdr3_aa: CASRRSRTENIQYF
v_call: TRBV27
clone_size: .
j_call: TRBJ2-4
d_call: .

cdr3_nt: TGTGCCTGGAGCTCTCAGAGGACAGTCTGGACCTATGGCTACACCTTC
cdr3_aa: CAWSSQRTVWTYGYTF
v_call: TRBV30
clone_size: .
j_call: TRBJ1-2
d_call: .

cdr3_nt: TGTGCCACCAGCAGAACGACAGGGGGCGATCAGCCCCAGCATTTT
cdr3_aa: CATSRTTGGDQPQHF
v_call: TRBV15
clone_size: .
j_call: TRBJ1-5
d_call: TRBD1

cdr3_nt: TGCGCCAGCAGCCAAGAAGCCGGGTCTCTGGACGAGCAGTACTTC
cdr3_aa: CASSQEAGSLDEQYF
v_call: TRBV4-1
clone_size: .
j_call: TRBJ2-7
d_call: .

cdr3_nt: TGTGCCAGCAGTTATCTAGGGGGCGGGAGTGGCGGCTACACCTTC
cdr3_aa: CASSYLGGGSGGYTF
v_call: TRBV27
clone_size: .
j_call: TRBJ1-2
d_call: TRBD1

cdr3_nt: TGCAGCGTTGAAAGGGATTATGGCTACACCTTC
cdr3_aa: CSVERDYGYTF
v_call: TRBV29-1
clone_size: .
j_call: TRBJ1-2
d_call: .

cdr3_nt: TGTGCCAGCAGCGTGGCCGGGACAGAGGTTCACGAGCAGTACTTC
cdr3_aa: CASSVAGTEVHEQYF
v_call: TRBV9
clone_size: once
j_call: TRBJ2-7
d_call: TRBD1

cdr3_nt: TGTGCCAGCAGTGAGGGCAAGTTCTCACCCTACGAGCAGTACTTC
cdr3_aa: CASSEGKFSPYEQYF
v_call: TRBV2
clone_size: .
j_call: TRBJ2-7
d_call: .

cdr3_nt: TGTGCCAGCAGACGAAGGACGGGGACAGAGGGTGAAAAACTGTTTTTT
cdr3_aa: CASRRRTGTEGEKLFF
v_call: TRBV4-2
clone_size: .
j_call: TRBJ1-4
d_call: TRBD1

cdr3_nt: TGTGCCAGCAGCCTGGGACTAGCGGGACTCTACGAGCAGTACTTC
cdr3_aa: CASSLGLAGLYEQYF
v_call: TRBV7-2
clone_size: .
j_call: TRBJ2-7
d_call: TRBD2

cdr3_nt: TGCGCCAGCAGCCAACGGCCCTGGGGCGAGATGGCCTACAATGAGCAGTTCTTC
cdr3_aa: CASSQRPWGEMAYNEQFF
v_call: TRBV4-1
clone_size: .
j_call: TRBJ2-1
d_call: .

cdr3_nt: TGTGCCTGGAGTGTGGGCAGGGTGCCCTATGGCTACACCTTC
cdr3_aa: CAWSVGRVPYGYTF
v_call: TRBV30
clone_size: .
j_call: TRBJ1-2
d_call: .

cdr3_nt: TGTGCCAGCAGTCCCCGGACCAACTACAATGAGCAGTTCTTC
cdr3_aa: CASSPRTNYNEQFF
v_call: TRBV27
clone_size: .
j_call: TRBJ2-1
d_call: .

cdr3_nt: TGTGCCAGCAGTAACCGGGACAGGGGAACTGGCTACACCTTC
cdr3_aa: CASSNRDRGTGYTF
v_call: TRBV6-5
clone_size: .
j_call: TRBJ1-2
d_call: TRBD1

cdr3_nt: TGTGCCAGCAGCTTAGGTATTAGTGGGGCGACAAGGACGGACGAGCAGTACTTC
cdr3_aa: CASSLGISGATRTDEQYF
v_call: TRBV7-6
clone_size: once
j_call: TRBJ2-7
d_call: .

cdr3_nt: TGTGCCAGTAGTAGAACTAGCGGGAGTTACAATGAGCAGTTCTTC
cdr3_aa: CASSRTSGSYNEQFF
v_call: TRBV19
clone_size: .
j_call: TRBJ2-1
d_call: TRBD2

cdr3_nt: TGTGCCAGTAGTGACCCGACAAGGGTGGTGTTATATGGCTACACCTTC
cdr3_aa: CASSDPTRVVLYGYTF
v_call: TRBV19
clone_size: .
j_call: TRBJ1-2
d_call: .

cdr3_nt: TGTGCCAGCAGCAACGCAGGACCCACGAGACAAGAGACCCAGTACTTC
cdr3_aa: CASSNAGPTRQETQYF
v_call: TRBV7-9
clone_size: .
j_call: TRBJ2-5
d_call: .

cdr3_nt: TGTGCCAGCAGCTCCAAGGGCTCGGGAGAGACCCAGTACTTC
cdr3_aa: CASSSKGSGETQYF
v_call: TRBV5-4
clone_size: .
j_call: TRBJ2-5
d_call: .

cdr3_nt: TGTGCCAGCAGCTTAGACAGGGATCAGCCCCAGCATTTT
cdr3_aa: CASSLDRDQPQHF
v_call: TRBV7-9
clone_size: few
j_call: TRBJ1-5
d_call: .

cdr3_nt: TGTGCCAGCTCACCATCAAGCGGGAGCCATACCTACGAGCAGTACTTC
cdr3_aa: CASSPSSGSHTYEQYF
v_call: TRBV18
clone_size: .
j_call: TRBJ2-7
d_call: TRBD2

cdr3_nt: TGTGCCAGCAGCTTAATTCTTCGGGTCGCTAGCGGGAGGGAAGGTTCATCTCTAGAGACCCAGTACTTC
cdr3_aa: CASSLILRVASGREGSSLETQYF
v_call: TRBV7-3
clone_size: .
j_call: TRBJ2-5
d_call: TRBD2

cdr3_nt: TGTGCCAGCAGTTACAAGCCTAACACCGGGGAGCTGTTTTTT
cdr3_aa: CASSYKPNTGELFF
v_call: TRBV6-5
clone_size: .
j_call: TRBJ2-2
d_call: .

cdr3_nt: TGCGCCAGCAGCCAAGAGATACCACGCTGGGGACAGATTGAAAAACTGTTTTTT
cdr3_aa: CASSQEIPRWGQIEKLFF
v_call: TRBV4-3
clone_size: .
j_call: TRBJ1-4
d_call: TRBD1

cdr3_nt: TGTGCCAGCAAGTCATTGGAGCATGAGCAGTTCTTC
cdr3_aa: CASKSLEHEQFF
v_call: TRBV7-6
clone_size: .
j_call: TRBJ2-1
d_call: .

cdr3_nt: TGTGCCAGCAGCTCGCGGACTAGCGAGACCCAGTACTTC
cdr3_aa: CASSSRTSETQYF
v_call: TRBV7-3
clone_size: .
j_call: TRBJ2-5
d_call: TRBD2

cdr3_nt: TGTGCCAGTAGTAAGGATAGCGGGAGAGTCTACGAGCAGTACTTC
cdr3_aa: CASSKDSGRVYEQYF
v_call: TRBV19
clone_size: .
j_call: TRBJ2-7
d_call: TRBD2

cdr3_nt: TGTGCCAGCAGTACCCGGCTAGGGTGGAAAGAGACCCAGTACTTC
cdr3_aa: CASSTRLGWKETQYF
v_call: TRBV6-6
clone_size: once
j_call: TRBJ2-5
d_call: .

cdr3_nt: TGTGCCAGCAGCCCCTACTTTTGGCAGTCGAACACCGGGGAGCTGTTTTTT
cdr3_aa: CASSPYFWQSNTGELFF
v_call: TRBV9
clone_size: .
j_call: TRBJ2-2
d_call: .

cdr3_nt: TGTGCCAGCAGTGTACAGCCGAACACCGGGGAGCTGTTTTTT
cdr3_aa: CASSVQPNTGELFF
v_call: TRBV6-1
clone_size: .
j_call: TRBJ2-2
d_call: .

cdr3_nt: TGCGCCAGCAGCCAAGTTAGGACAGGAGAATCCTACGAGCAGTACTTC
cdr3_aa: CASSQVRTGESYEQYF
v_call: TRBV4-3
clone_size: .
j_call: TRBJ2-7
d_call: TRBD1

cdr3_nt: TGTGCCAGCAGCGAACCGGGACAGGCGTACAATGAGCAGTTCTTC
cdr3_aa: CASSEPGQAYNEQFF
v_call: TRBV7-8
clone_size: .
j_call: TRBJ2-1
d_call: TRBD1

cdr3_nt: TGCGCCAGCAGCTTGTCAGGGGCGATCACTGAAGCTTTCTTT
cdr3_aa: CASSLSGAITEAFF
v_call: TRBV5-1
clone_size: .
j_call: TRBJ1-1
d_call: .